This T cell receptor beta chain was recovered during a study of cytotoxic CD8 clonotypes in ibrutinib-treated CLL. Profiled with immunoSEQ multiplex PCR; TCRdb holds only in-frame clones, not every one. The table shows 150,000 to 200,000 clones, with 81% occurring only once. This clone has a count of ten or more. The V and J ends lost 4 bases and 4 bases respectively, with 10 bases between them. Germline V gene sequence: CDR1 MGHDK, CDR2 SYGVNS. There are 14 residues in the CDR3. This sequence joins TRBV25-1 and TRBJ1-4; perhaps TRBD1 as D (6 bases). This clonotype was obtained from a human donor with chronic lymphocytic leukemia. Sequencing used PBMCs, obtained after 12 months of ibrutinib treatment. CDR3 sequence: CASSVGHYNEKLFF. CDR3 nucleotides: TGTGCCAGCAGTGTGGGACATTATAATGAAAAACTGTTTTTT.